This TCR beta chain was sequenced during a study of response to subunit inactivated influenza vaccine. The CDR3 has 11 amino acids. Trimming cost V 6 bases and J 12 bases, with 12 bases left between them. The V gene's germline CDR1 is SNHLY and CDR2 FYNNEI. TCRdb ran MiXCR on the RT-PCR reads and lists one entry per CDR3 protein. Of about 650,000 distinct CDR3 sequences in the sample, 12% to 15% were seen once. The material sequenced was PBMCs from blood, taken about 14 days before vaccination. The receptor was isolated from a man between 45 and 60 years old who received an inactivated influenza vaccine. This sequence joins TRBV2 and TRBJ2-1, with a weak D call TRBD1 (6 bases). The CDR3, as DNA: TGTGCCAGCAGCAGGGGTTCTCGGCAGTTCTTC. This codes for CASSRGSRQFF.